A single sample is the source of the 10 T cell receptor beta chains below, sequenced in a study of response to subunit inactivated influenza vaccine. TCRdb reprocessed the RT-PCR reads with MiXCR, giving one entry per CDR3 protein. The table has under 500,000 distinct CDR3 sequences, 9.5% to 13% seen once. The material sequenced was PBMCs from blood, taken more than 35 days after vaccination. Receptors were obtained from a man aged 45-60 years who received an inactivated influenza vaccine.

This clonotype showed up just a few times. This chain links TRBV5-8 with TRBJ2-1; 8 nucleotides line up with TRBD2. The CDR3 contains 15 residues. Trimming removed 5 bases from V and 3 bases from J; junction bases left unmatched: 7. In germline, CDR1 is SGHTS, CDR2 YDEGEE. The CDR3 loop is CASRGERGIYNEQFF. CDR3 DNA sequence: TGTGCCAGCAGAGGGGAGCGGGGGATCTACAATGAGCAGTTCTTC.

The sample holds a few counts of this clonotype. The rearrangement joins TRBV19 to TRBJ2-2, with D possibly matching TRBD1 (5 bases). There are 13 residues in the CDR3. The V end was cut by 7 bases, the J end by 8 bases, with 14 bases between. Germline V gene data show CDR1 as LNHDA and CDR2 as SQIVND (reference sequence). CDR3 DNA: TGTGCCAGTACCGCCCTGGGGCCGGGGGAGCTGTTTTTT. Its translation is CASTALGPGELFF.

This clonotype was detected a few times. The chain carries TRBV6-5 and TRBJ2-5, with 8 bases lining up with TRBD1. The CDR3 totals 15 residues. Germline assignment: CDR1 MNHEY and CDR2 SVGAGI. The V segment lost 0 bases and the J segment 4 bases; nucleotides outside the gene matches: 4. In DNA form, the CDR3 reads TGTGCCAGCAGTTACTCTCAGGGGGCGGGAGAGACCCAGTACTTC. Translation gives CASSYSQGAGETQYF.

The rearrangement links TRBV15 to TRBJ2-5; D might be TRBD1 or TRBD2, each matching 6 bases. This CDR3 spans 14 amino acids. Germline CDR1 LNHNV, CDR2 YYDKDF (reference sequence). V was clipped by 6 bases and J by 5 bases, with 16 bases between them. The CDR3 coding sequence is TGTGCCACCAGTCGCCAGGGGAGGTGGGAGACCCAGTACTTC. Its protein is CATSRQGRWETQYF.

V gene TRBV4-3 combines with J gene TRBJ1-1, with D perhaps matching TRBD1 (6 bases). The CDR3 has 14 residues. Trimming shortened V by 3 bases and J by 3 bases, and 11 bases separated the two germline ends. Per germline, CDR1 LGHNA and CDR2 YSLEER. The CDR3 coding sequence is TGCGCCAGCAGCCACCTCAACAGGGACACTGAAGCTTTCTTT. As protein: CASSHLNRDTEAFF.

This clonotype was seen a few times. With a much larger clone just one base away, this may be a read error. V usage is TRBV12-3 or TRBV12-4 and J usage is TRBJ2-1, with D hard to call. Trimming shortened V by 3 bases and J by 3 bases, and 6 bases separated the two germline ends. This CDR3 has 13 amino acids. The CDR3 sequence is CASSFDDYNEQFF. CDR3 coding DNA: TGTGCCAGCAGTTTTGACGACTACAATGAGCAGTTCTTC.

This clonotype came up a few times. This rearrangement joins TRBV5-1 to TRBJ2-3, with D possibly TRBD2 on 6 matching bases. Trimming shortened V by 5 bases and J by 0 bases, and 28 bases separated the two germline ends. This CDR3 region has 20 residues. Germline V CDR1 and CDR2: SGHRS, YFSETQ. CDR3: CASSNPGSRETILSTDTQYF. CDR3 nucleotide sequence: TGCGCCAGCAGTAATCCCGGGAGTCGCGAAACAATTTTAAGCACAGATACGCAGTATTTT.

A few counts support this clonotype. The chain has TRBV11-2 and TRBJ2-4; 11 bases align to TRBD2. The J segment lost 0 bases and the V segment lost 5 bases, leaving 9 bases of the junction unmatched. Germline V gene lookup returns CDR1 SGHAT and CDR2 FQNNGV. The CDR3 is 18 residues long. CDR3 amino acids: CASSPRGSGRGAKNIQYF. The CDR3 nucleotides are TGTGCCAGCAGCCCCCGGGGTAGCGGGAGGGGAGCCAAAAACATTCAGTACTTC.

The V call is TRBV6-5, the J call TRBJ2-7, with 9 bases identical to TRBD1. The CDR3 is 17 residues long. Germline V gives CDR1 MNHEY, CDR2 SVGAGI. The ends lost 2 bases at V and 4 bases at J; junction bases unmatched: 12. CDR3 residues: CASSYAVLGTGSYEQYF. The CDR3 nucleotides are TGTGCCAGCAGTTACGCTGTCTTGGGGACAGGGTCATACGAGCAGTACTTC.

V and J are TRBV24-1 and TRBJ2-7, with a tentative D call TRBD1 (6 bases). The CDR3 runs to 16 residues. Trimming pared 3 bases from V and 5 bases from J, leaving 19 bases between. Germline V gene data show CDR1 as KGHDR and CDR2 as SFDVKD. The CDR3 is CATSDVGAGTTHEQYF. DNA for the CDR3: TGTGCCACCAGTGATGTTGGGGCAGGGACAACGCACGAGCAGTACTTC.